What follows are 24 T cell receptor beta chains derived from one specimen sequenced in a study of cytomegalovirus exposure and HLA in healthy donors. PCR primers comprised 60 Vbeta and 13 Jbeta primers. Repertoires were generated with immunoSEQ multiplex PCR, while TCRdb's copy carries only in-frame clones and drops some. The sample has 130,000 to 150,000 clones, roughly three quarters seen once. The sequencing input was PBMCs. The receptors originated from a female donor in good health and CMV-seronegative.

This clone was counted between two and nine times. This chain joins TRBV18 and TRBJ2-2, with D perhaps TRBD1 (5 bases). The ends were cut back, 5 bases at V and 6 bases at J, with 13 bases in the middle. The CDR3 covers 14 residues. From germline, CDR1 is KGHSH and CDR2 LQKENI. The CDR3 sequence: CASSAHQGAGELFF. CDR3 nucleotides: TGTGCCAGCTCAGCACACCAAGGGGCCGGGGAGCTGTTTTTT.

The rearrangement links TRBV7-2 to TRBJ2-2, with 13 bases aligning to TRBD2. V was pared by 2 bases and J by 2 bases, with 5 bases of the junction left unmatched. This CDR3 spans 18 amino acids. CDR1 SGHTA and CDR2 FQGNSA come from the germline V gene. CDR3 sequence reads: CASSLTGTSGVNTGELFF. CDR3 DNA sequence: TGTGCCAGCAGCTTAACGGGGACTAGCGGGGTTAACACCGGGGAGCTGTTTTTT.

This chain uses TRBV5-1 with TRBJ1-2; tentative D call: TRBD1 (6 bases). The CDR3 is made up of 12 amino acids. The V end was cut by 3 bases, the J end by 11 bases, with 14 bases between. Germline values: CDR1 SGHRS, CDR2 YFSETQ. The CDR3 spells CASSSGTPKYTF. The CDR3 nucleotides read TGCGCCAGCAGCTCTGGGACACCTAAATACACCTTC.

The chain is built from TRBV6-5 and TRBJ1-2; D unclear. Trimming left V 6 bases short and J 6 bases short, with 8 bases between. The CDR3 spans 11 residues. CDR1 and CDR2 (germline): MNHEY, SVGAGI. The CDR3 protein is CASSPGDGYTF. Written as DNA, the CDR3 is TGTGCCAGCAGCCCCGGGGATGGCTACACCTTC.

The chain joins TRBV7-2 to TRBJ2-2; D is undetermined. Germline assignment: CDR1 SGHTA and CDR2 FQGNSA. There are 15 residues in the CDR3. V was shortened by 5 bases and J by 6 bases, with 16 bases between the two germline ends. The CDR3 loop reads CASSSELSAAGELFF. The DNA of the CDR3 is TGTGCCAGCAGCAGCGAATTGTCTGCAGCCGGGGAGCTGTTTTTT.

J is TRBJ1-5 and V is TRBV6-6; D ambiguous. Trimming left V 6 bases short and J 7 bases short, with 16 bases between. CDR1 and CDR2 (germline): MNHNY, SVGAGI (reference sequence). CDR3 length equals 14 residues. The CDR3 coding sequence is TGTGCCAGCAGCAACTCACCCCCGGGGCAGCCCCAGCATTTT. Translated: CASSNSPPGQPQHF.

V gene TRBV7-8 combines with J gene TRBJ2-1, with D maybe TRBD2 (6 bases). Trimming took off 1 base at V and 12 bases at J, with 16 bases between the two ends. CDR1 is SGHVS and CDR2 is FQNEAQ in the germline V gene. There are 14 residues in the CDR3. The CDR3 region is CASSLGWDSPRQFF. CDR3 in DNA: TGTGCCAGCAGCTTAGGTTGGGACTCCCCGCGGCAGTTCTTC.

V is TRBV4-2 and J is TRBJ2-7, with 12 bases lining up with TRBD2. The V segment lost 1 base and the J segment 6 bases; nucleotides outside the gene matches: 7. Germline CDR1 LGHNA, CDR2 YNFKEQ. The CDR3 sequence is 16 residues long. The CDR3 nucleotides read TGTGCCAGCAGCCAAGCCCGGTGGACTAGCGGGACCGAGCAGTACTTC. It is translated as CASSQARWTSGTEQYF.

This clone was recorded only once. The rearrangement uses TRBV28 and TRBJ2-7; 7 nucleotides agree with TRBD1. Germline V gene lookup returns CDR1 MDHEN and CDR2 SYDVKM. CDR3 length equals 14 residues. With 6 bases clipped from V and 1 base from J, the junction kept 6 bases outside the gene matches. CDR3 DNA: TGTGCCAGCAGCCCCACAGGGGCATCCTACGAGCAGTACTTC. Encoded protein: CASSPTGASYEQYF.

The J gene is TRBJ2-7, the V gene TRBV7-9, with a weak D call TRBD2 (6 bases). The V gene's germline CDR1 is SEHNR and CDR2 FQNEAQ (reference sequence). The CDR3 is 14 amino acids. Trimming took 7 bases from V and 2 from J, leaving 15 bases between them. The chain's CDR3 is CASTRGGTAYEQYF. As DNA, the CDR3 is TGTGCCAGCACAAGAGGTGGGACTGCCTACGAGCAGTACTTC.

The gene calls are TRBV28 and TRBJ1-5; 7 bases agree with TRBD1. This CDR3 is 15 amino acids long. The germline V gene has CDR1 MDHEN and CDR2 SYDVKM. Unmatched junction bases numbered 5, after V lost 3 bases and J lost 3 bases. The CDR3 DNA is TGTGCCAGCAGTTTCATAGGGGGCACCAATCAGCCCCAGCATTTT. Translated: CASSFIGGTNQPQHF.

About this clone: An end of the junction does not agree with germline; a read error may underlie this. The V gene is TRBV7-7, the J gene TRBJ2-5, with D possibly matching TRBD1 (6 bases). Germline CDR1 SSHAT, CDR2 FNYEAQ (reference sequence). CDR3 length: 14 residues. The CDR3: CASSPGARSLEQYF. DNA of the CDR3: TGTGCTAGCAGCCCAGGGGCCCGATCTCTGGAGCAGTACTTC. Variable domain in full (rest from reference TRBV7-7 and TRBJ2-5): GAGVSQSPRYKVTKRGQDVTLRCDPISSHATLYWYQQALGQGPEFLTYFNYEAQPDKSGLPSDRFSAERPEGSISTLTIQRTEQRDSAMYRCASSPGARSLEQYFGPGTRLLVL.

V gene TRBV19 combines with J gene TRBJ1-3; 8 positions agree with TRBD1. CDR1 is LNHDA and CDR2 is SQIVND in the germline V gene (reference sequence). The CDR3 is made up of 17 amino acids. With 7 bases clipped from V and 0 bases from J, the junction kept 11 bases outside the gene matches. The CDR3 sequence is CASIRTGTRYSGNTIYF. CDR3 coding DNA: TGTGCCAGTATCCGGACAGGGACCCGTTACTCTGGAAACACCATATATTTT.

The J gene is TRBJ2-7, the V gene TRBV18, with D uncertain. The ends were cut back, 5 bases at V and 1 base at J, with 9 bases in the middle. The germline CDR1 and CDR2 sequences are KGHSH and LQKENI. CDR3 length: 13 residues. The CDR3 loop reads CASSEVQSYEQYF. CDR3 sequence (DNA): TGTGCCAGCTCAGAGGTCCAATCCTACGAGCAGTACTTC.

The rearrangement links TRBV19 to TRBJ1-1; D remains unclear. Germline V CDR1 and CDR2: LNHDA, SQIVND (reference sequence). The ends were cut back, 6 bases at V and 5 bases at J, with 10 bases in the middle. CDR3 size: 12 residues. The CDR3 nucleotides are TGTGCCAGTAGCATCGGGGTTACTGAAGCTTTCTTT. Encoded protein: CASSIGVTEAFF. The complete variable domain, with remaining parts taken from reference TRBV19 and TRBJ1-1, reads DGGITQSPKYLFRKEGQNVTLSCEQNLNHDAMYWYRQDPGQGLRLIYYSQIVNDFQKGDIAEGYSVSREKKESFPLTVTSAQKNPTAFYLCASSIGVTEAFFGQGTRLTVV.

V gene TRBV7-3 combines with J gene TRBJ1-1; tentative D call: TRBD1 (5 bases). Trimming cost V 11 bases and J 1 base, with 17 bases left between them. The CDR3 totals 14 residues. From germline, CDR1 is SGHTA and CDR2 FQGTGA. CDR3: CARRRGEWNTEAFF. CDR3 DNA sequence: TGTGCCCGGAGAAGGGGCGAGTGGAACACTGAAGCTTTCTTT.

The chain recombines TRBV6-5 with TRBJ2-3, with a possible D match to TRBD1 (5 bases). V was trimmed by 7 bases and J by 6 bases, leaving 11 bases between them. Germline loops: CDR1 MNHEY, CDR2 SVGAGI. There are 12 residues in the CDR3. The CDR3 spells CASMAGADTQYF. The CDR3 coding sequence is TGTGCCAGCATGGCTGGGGCGGATACGCAGTATTTT.

The chain employs TRBV19 and TRBJ1-1; TRBD1 matches at 7 bases. The CDR3 covers 15 residues. V shed 5 bases, J shed 3 bases, and the junction held 9 bases outside the gene matches. Per germline, CDR1 LNHDA and CDR2 SQIVND (reference sequence). This CDR3 reads CASSYVKRGHTEAFF. CDR3 bases: TGTGCCAGTAGTTATGTGAAGAGGGGGCACACTGAAGCTTTCTTT. The full variable domain, in which reference TRBV19 and TRBJ1-1 provide the parts outside the CDR3, is DGGITQSPKYLFRKEGQNVTLSCEQNLNHDAMYWYRQDPGQGLRLIYYSQIVNDFQKGDIAEGYSVSREKKESFPLTVTSAQKNPTAFYLCASSYVKRGHTEAFFGQGTRLTVV.

The chain recombines TRBV6-6 with TRBJ1-5, with TRBD1 matching 7 bases. Trimming at V came to 9 bases and at J to 8 bases, leaving 13 bases not matched to a gene. The CDR3 consists of 14 residues. Germline V gene lookup returns CDR1 MNHNY and CDR2 SVGAGI (reference sequence). The CDR3 protein is CASRGQTFRKPQHF. The CDR3 nucleotides read TGTGCCAGTAGGGGACAGACTTTTAGAAAGCCCCAGCATTTT.

The gene calls are TRBV19 and TRBJ1-2, with no clear D. V lost 8 bases to trimming and J lost 3 bases, with 13 bases between them. CDR3 length equals 13 residues. Germline V gene sequence: CDR1 LNHDA, CDR2 SQIVND (reference sequence). DNA for the CDR3: TGTGCCAGTTCTCCCCGCTTAGACTATGGCTACACCTTC. Translation gives CASSPRLDYGYTF.

This clone was seen a few times. This chain links TRBV6-5 with TRBJ1-1; 7 nucleotides match TRBD1. The J segment lost 7 bases and the V segment lost 3 bases, leaving 5 bases of the junction unmatched. CDR3 length: 13 amino acids. Germline CDR1 and CDR2: MNHEY and SVGAGI. CDR3 sequence reads: CASSYVSGGEAFF. The CDR3 nucleotides are TGTGCCAGCAGTTATGTGTCAGGGGGTGAAGCTTTCTTT.

V gene TRBV9 combines with J gene TRBJ2-1, with 7 bases matching TRBD1. The length of the CDR3 is 18 residues. The V gene's germline CDR1 is SGDLS and CDR2 YYNGEE. Trimming at V came to 4 bases and at J to 4 bases, leaving 17 bases not matched to a gene. As DNA, the CDR3 is TGTGCCAGCAGCTCCCGAAACGTTCGAGGGGGCGCGTACAATGAGCAGTTCTTC. This codes for CASSSRNVRGGAYNEQFF.

This chain connects TRBV7-3 to TRBJ2-5, with TRBD2 identical over 12 bases. This CDR3 contains 15 residues. Germline assignment: CDR1 SGHTA and CDR2 FQGTGA. With 5 bases clipped from V and 5 bases from J, the junction kept 6 bases outside the gene matches. The CDR3 spells CASSRTSGKSETQYF. The CDR3 nucleotides read TGTGCCAGCAGCCGGACTAGCGGGAAGTCGGAGACCCAGTACTTC.

This clone appeared a few times. V and J are TRBV6-1 and TRBJ1-1; D not certain. Trimming removed 5 bases from V and 0 bases from J, with 10 bases in between. The germline V gene has CDR1 MNHNS and CDR2 SASEGT. CDR3 length: 14 amino acids. CDR3 nucleotide sequence: TGTGCCAGCAGTCAAAGAGGGTTGAACACTGAAGCTTTCTTT. The encoded protein is CASSQRGLNTEAFF.